This T cell receptor (beta chain) emerged from a study of cytomegalovirus exposure and HLA in healthy donors. Background on the study: Samples from HLA-typed donors yielded 65 million to 90 million unique TCRs in an early data release.

With 4 bases clipped from V and 1 base from J, the junction kept 5 bases outside the gene matches. The germline V gene has CDR1 MGHRA and CDR2 YSYEKL. This CDR3 spans 15 amino acids. A multiplex PCR was run with 60 Vbeta primers and 13 Jbeta primers. Produced via immunoSEQ multiplex PCR; TCRdb's table is partial and in-frame only. The sample has about 150,000 clones; under 70% are singletons. Input material: PBMCs. This clonotype was sampled from a man aged 25 to 45 in good health and CMV-seropositive. The rearrangement links TRBV4-1 to TRBJ2-5, with TRBD2 identical over 8 bases. The CDR3 protein is CASSPTSEFQETQYF. CDR3 DNA: TGCGCCAGCAGCCCGACTAGCGAATTCCAAGAGACCCAGTACTTC.